This T cell receptor beta chain was identified during a study of Ad26.COV2.S vaccination and SARS-CoV-2 variants. Study observations and caveats: The authors reported substantial breadth in spike-specific CD8+ and CD4+ T cell responses after vaccination. While placebo recipients had lower spike-specific TCR breadth, vaccine recipients had more. Analyses that measured TCR breadth and depth may have underestimated total T cell responses. Vaccine and placebo recipients had similar non-spike TCR breadth.

V lost 3 bases, J lost 10 bases, and 13 bases lay in between. The CDR3 spans 14 residues. Germline V gives CDR1 SGHTA, CDR2 FQGNSA. Sequenced by immunoSEQ multiplex PCR; TCRdb stores in-frame clones only, minus some. This table holds over 110,000 clones, 86% found once. With respect to this clone: Its antigen is unidentified.

The receptor comes from a human donor who had recovered from COVID-19. Sequenced material: peripheral blood, taken after recovery from COVID-19. The chain couples TRBV7-2 to TRBJ1-6; D call uncertain. CDR3 protein: CASSFRPEKSPLHF. CDR3 nucleotide sequence: TGTGCCAGCAGCTTTAGGCCAGAAAAATCACCCCTCCACTTT.